Listed below are T cell receptor beta chains from one sample, sequenced in a study of T cells in Graves' hyperthyroidism and ophthalmopathy. TCRdb re-called the multiplex PCR reads through MiXCR, storing one row per CDR3 protein. The sample records a few hundred thousand distinct CDR3 sequences, 25% being singletons. The specimen sequenced was blood. The receptors come from a man aged 45-65 years with Graves' hyperthyroidism. Each CDR3 is given with its conserved first and last residue. The D gene is left open where the match is weak. Size is stated for part of the rows, as once, few or many counts, or as a class when the clone is expanded.

>TRBV6-1|few|TRBD1|TRBJ2-7
TGTGCCAGCAGTGAAGCGGGACAGGGCCTCGGGGAGCAGTACTTC
CASSEAGQGLGEQYF
>TRBV5-1|-|TRBD2|TRBJ2-1
TGCGCCAGCAGCTTCGGGGGGAAGGGGGAGCAGTTCTTC
CASSFGGKGEQFF
>TRBV5-1|few|-|TRBJ2-5
TGCGCCAGCAGCCCCTGGACCCTCCAAGAGACCCAGTACTTC
CASSPWTLQETQYF
>TRBV10-3|few|-|TRBJ2-7
TGTGCCATCAGGGGGTCGGCAGGGATCAACGAGCAGTACTTC
CAIRGSAGINEQYF
>TRBV9|-|TRBD2|TRBJ2-1
TGTGCCAGCAGCGTAGAGGGTCTAGACCGGGGGGATGAGCAGTTCTTC
CASSVEGLDRGDEQFF
>TRBV12-3/TRBV12-4|few|-|TRBJ1-2
TGTGCCAGCAGTTTGAATTGGGGAGAAGGTGGCTACACCTTC
CASSLNWGEGGYTF
>TRBV5-1|once|TRBD2|TRBJ2-1
TGCGCCAGCAGCTTGGTCCTAGCGGACAATGAGCAGTTCTTC
CASSLVLADNEQFF
>TRBV9|-|-|TRBJ2-1
TGTGCCAGCAGCGTATTCGGCAGGAGGTACAATGAGCAGTTCTTC
CASSVFGRRYNEQFF
>TRBV18|many|-|TRBJ1-4
TGTGCCAGCTCACTGTCGGGAGGCGGCGAAAAACTGTTTTTT
CASSLSGGGEKLFF
>TRBV19|few|TRBD1|TRBJ2-5
TGTGCCAGTAGTTCGATTACAGGGGGCTCGGAGACCCAGTACTTC
CASSSITGGSETQYF
>TRBV6-1|few|-|TRBJ2-7
TGTGCCAGCAGAACAGGATTCGAGCAGTACTTC
CASRTGFEQYF
>TRBV7-3|many|-|TRBJ2-7
TGTGCCAGCAGCTTAAATTGGCCAGCTAAGACCTACGAGCAGTACTTC
CASSLNWPAKTYEQYF
>TRBV6-6|many|-|TRBJ2-3
TGTGCCAGCAGTTACTCCCCTCAGTATTTT
CASSYSPQYF
>TRBV5-1|-|TRBD1|TRBJ2-7
TGCGCCAGCAGCTTGTCGGGACAGACTGTCTACGAGCAGTACTTC
CASSLSGQTVYEQYF